This T cell receptor beta chain originates from a study of Graves' ophthalmopathy and Graves' hyperthyroidism. As the template, RNA transcripts were used to amplify TCR beta CDR3 regions. The first round was an RT-PCR with HTBI primers, and the second round was a multiplex PCR. Each CDR3 protein is one row after TCRdb ran MiXCR on the multiplex PCR reads. The sample holds 240,000 or so distinct CDR3 sequences, 45% to 55% seen once. This clonotype showed up just a few times. V lost 0 bases to trimming and J lost 0 bases, with 9 bases between them. The CDR3 length is 16 residues. Germline V gene data show CDR1 as LNHNV and CDR2 as YYDKDF (reference sequence).

The sequenced sample consisted of peripheral blood. The origin of this receptor is an adult man with Graves' ophthalmopathy. This rearrangement joins TRBV15 to TRBJ1-3; no reliable D call. The CDR3: CATSRDRAPSGNTIYF. CDR3 nucleotides: TGTGCCACCAGCAGAGATCGGGCCCCCTCTGGAAACACCATATATTTT.